This entry is about one TCR beta chain. The CDR3 is 17 residues long. Germline V gives CDR1 LNHDA, CDR2 SQIVND (reference sequence). The trim removed 5 bases at V and 6 bases at J, leaving 17 bases unmatched. The data derive from a study of T cells after yellow fever vaccination. Study information: In the case of low-cell-number fractions, SMART-Seq v4 Ultra Low Input was used for preparation.

One entry per CDR3 protein results from TCRdb running MiXCR on the 5' RACE reads. This table holds around 73,000 distinct CDR3 sequences, around 7% found once. Sequences were derived from CD8+ T cells sorted from PBMCs, sampled on the day of the yellow fever booster vaccination. This sequence was found in a man aged 25 to 45 who received the YFV17D yellow fever vaccine. The chain has TRBV19 and TRBJ2-3; 7 nucleotides line up with TRBD2. The CDR3 coding sequence is TGTGCCAGTAGTTTCCTTGTTCTGGCGGGAGAGGGGGATACGCAGTATTTT. Translating gives CASSFLVLAGEGDTQYF.